One and the same sample provided the 25 T cell receptor beta chains below, sequenced in a study of blood T cell repertoires in COVID-19 (dated by TCRdb to 2020 to 2021). Library prep was done by the immunoSEQ multiplex PCR assay. The table comes from immuneACCESS by way of TCRdb, which keeps in-frame sequences with V and J called. Part of the clones is missing from these tables; in studies checked, under half for an unresolved V gene and the rest for unknown reasons. The sample profile shows about 43,000 clones; 85% to 90% of them were found once. The ten largest clones add up to 3% to 4.5% of the sample. The specimen was peripheral blood. The source is a man aged 40-50 years with COVID-19, enrolled during active disease.

V usage is TRBV29-1 and J usage is TRBJ2-5, with 8 nucleotides matching TRBD1. With 4 bases clipped from V and 7 bases from J, the junction kept 11 bases outside the gene matches. CDR3 length: 14 residues. Germline V lookup: CDR1 SQVTM, CDR2 ANQGSEA. CDR3 sequence reads: CSVATTGDPSTQYF. CDR3 nucleotides: TGCAGCGTTGCGACGACAGGGGATCCCTCGACCCAGTACTTC.

The chain links TRBV28 to TRBJ1-1, with a weak D call TRBD1 (6 bases). This CDR3 is built from 13 residues. Trimming pared 5 bases from V and 9 bases from J, leaving 16 bases between. Germline V gene data show CDR1 as MDHEN and CDR2 as SYDVKM. The CDR3 reads CASSNRARFQAFF. DNA of the CDR3: TGTGCCAGCAGTAACAGGGCACGCTTCCAAGCTTTCTTT. The full variable domain, rest sourced from reference TRBV28 and TRBJ1-1, is DVKVTQSSRYLVKRTGEKVFLECVQDMDHENMFWYRQDPGLGLRLIYFSYDVKMKEKGDIPEGYSVSREKKERFSLILESASTNQTSMYLCASSNRARFQAFFGQGTRLTVV.

The table lists this clone with a count of one. V is TRBV21-1 and J is TRBJ1-2. TRBV21-1 is an annotated pseudogene. There are 18 residues in the CDR3. The CDR3 DNA follows: TGTGCCAGCAGCAAACCCCCGCCCCCTAAACCCCTCCACTATGGCTACACCTTC. As protein: CASSKPPPPKPLHYGYTF.

The chain links TRBV7-2 to TRBJ2-5; unclear D gene. The CDR3 totals 13 residues. Trimming removed 2 bases from V and 2 bases from J, with 6 bases in between. Germline V gives CDR1 SGHTA, CDR2 FQGNSA. CDR3 nucleotide sequence: TGTGCCAGCAGCTTAAACCAGCAAGAGACCCAGTACTTC. Encoded protein: CASSLNQQETQYF.

The chain couples TRBV2 to TRBJ2-3, with 11 nucleotides matching TRBD2. Losses at the gene ends were 6 bases for V and 4 bases for J; bases not matched to a gene: 6. Germline V lookup: CDR1 SNHLY, CDR2 FYNNEI. CDR3 length: 15 residues. The CDR3 coding sequence is TGTGCCAGCAGATACACTAGCGGGGGCGCAGATACGCAGTATTTT. Protein sequence: CASRYTSGGADTQYF.

This clone has more than one count but fewer than ten. The chain uses TRBV27 and TRBJ2-7; 10 bases fit TRBD2. V shed 3 bases and J 3 bases; nucleotides not matched to a gene: 8. This CDR3 spans 16 amino acids. Germline V CDR1 and CDR2: MNHEY, SMNVEV (reference sequence). The DNA of the CDR3 is TGTGCCAGCAGTTTTGGGATAGCGGGAGGTGTCTACGAGCAGTACTTC. This gives the protein CASSFGIAGGVYEQYF.

The chain employs TRBV5-1 and TRBJ2-3; TRBD2 agrees at 12 bases. J lost 3 bases, V lost 4 bases, and 6 bases had no gene match. The V gene's germline CDR1 is SGHRS and CDR2 YFSETQ. CDR3 length equals 16 residues. This CDR3 is CASSPLTSGSTDTQYF. The DNA for the CDR3 is TGCGCCAGCAGCCCCCTGACTAGCGGGAGTACAGATACGCAGTATTTT.

The CDR3 spells CASTHGGEQYF. For the CDR3, the DNA is TGTGCCAGCACCCACGGGGGGGAGCAGTACTTC. The chain couples TRBV3-1 (or the pseudogene TRBV3-2) to TRBJ2-7; TRBD2 aligns across 7 bases. V was clipped by 7 bases and J by 7 bases; unmatched bases: 4. The CDR3 is made up of 11 amino acids. CDR1 is LGHDT and CDR2 is YNNKEL in the germline V gene (reference sequence).

The chain uses TRBV18 and TRBJ2-5; D is perhaps TRBD2 (5 bases). Trimming removed 2 bases from V and 4 bases from J, with 11 bases in between. This CDR3 comprises 14 residues. Per the germline V gene, CDR1 is KGHSH and CDR2 is LQKENI. The CDR3 DNA reads TGTGCCAGCTCACCAGCGCGAGGAGGAGAGACCCAGTACTTC. The encoded protein is CASSPARGGETQYF.

The J gene is TRBJ2-7, the V gene TRBV5-6; TRBD2 might be the D (5 bases). Trimming took 0 bases from V and 0 from J, leaving 10 bases between them. The CDR3 contains 15 residues. Germline CDR1 is SGHDT and CDR2 is YYEEEE. The CDR3 protein is CASSLGTYSSYEQYF. The CDR3 bases are TGTGCCAGCAGCTTGGGGACTTACAGCTCCTACGAGCAGTACTTC.

The rearrangement links TRBV7-2 to TRBJ1-6; 11 bases map to TRBD1. V was pared by 3 bases and J by 13 bases, with 5 bases of the junction left unmatched. This CDR3 has 14 residues. Germline CDR1 SGHTA, CDR2 FQGNSA. CDR3 in amino acids: CASSFGDRGVPLHF. The CDR3, as DNA: TGTGCCAGCAGCTTCGGGGACAGGGGGGTCCCCCTCCACTTT.

V and J are TRBV6-6 and TRBJ2-5; TRBD2 might be the D (6 bases). CDR1 and CDR2 (germline): MNHNY, SVGAGI (reference sequence). The V and J ends lost 4 bases and 5 bases respectively, with 8 bases between them. The CDR3 is 12 residues long. The CDR3 DNA sequence: TGTGCCAGCAGTTGGGGGGAGGAGACCCAGTACTTC. It specifies CASSWGEETQYF.

This clone was counted once. The V and J genes are TRBV9 and TRBJ2-4; the match to TRBD1 covers 8 bases. This CDR3 is built from 16 residues. The germline V gene has CDR1 SGDLS and CDR2 YYNGEE. Trimming cost V 4 bases and J 3 bases; bases outside gene matches: 9. The CDR3 region is CASSPLDRVDKNIQYF. CDR3 in DNA: TGTGCCAGCAGCCCACTGGACAGGGTGGACAAAAACATTCAGTACTTC.

The rearrangement uses TRBV19 and TRBJ1-2, with D possibly TRBD1 on 6 matching bases. The CDR3 covers 13 residues. Trimming took 7 bases from V and 7 from J, leaving 16 bases between them. The germline V gene has CDR1 LNHDA and CDR2 SQIVND (reference sequence). CDR3: CASIPQGGGGYTF. Here the CDR3 DNA reads TGTGCCAGTATCCCCCAGGGAGGGGGTGGCTACACCTTC.

V and J are TRBV29-1 and TRBJ2-2, with D maybe TRBD1 (6 bases). This CDR3 region has 14 residues. CDR1 SQVTM and CDR2 ANQGSEA come from the germline V gene. V lost 6 bases and J 0 bases, leaving 11 bases between the germline ends. This CDR3 reads CSVPGQPNTGELFF. The CDR3 region has the DNA TGCAGCGTCCCCGGACAGCCGAACACCGGGGAGCTGTTTTTT.

The V gene is TRBV11-3, the J gene TRBJ2-2, with 9 bases lining up with TRBD1. J was trimmed by 5 bases and V by 7 bases; bases with no gene match: 8. The germline CDR1 and CDR2 sequences are SGHNT and YENEEA. The CDR3 has 15 residues. CDR3 DNA sequence: TGTGCCAGCACCACCGGGACAGGGAAGACCGGGGAGCTGTTTTTT. Its translation: CASTTGTGKTGELFF.

The CDR3 spells CAIRPGTGGVTEAFF. As DNA, the CDR3 is TGTGCCATCAGACCCGGGACAGGGGGGGTCACTGAAGCTTTCTTT. The chain couples TRBV10-3 to TRBJ1-1; TRBD1 aligns across 11 bases. Trimming took 6 bases from V and 4 from J; bases not matched to a gene: 7. Germline V lookup: CDR1 ENHRY, CDR2 SYGVKD. This CDR3 has 15 amino acids.

V usage is TRBV12-3 or TRBV12-4 and J usage is TRBJ1-2, with D perhaps TRBD1 (6 bases). The V end was cut by 3 bases, the J end by 4 bases, with 9 bases between. The CDR3 is made up of 13 amino acids. Here the CDR3 reads CASSFLDSYGYTF. DNA of the CDR3: TGTGCCAGCAGTTTCTTGGACAGCTATGGCTACACCTTC.

The chain couples TRBV19 to TRBJ2-7; 10 bases are shared with TRBD1. After removal of 5 bases from V and 5 bases from J, the junction contained 6 bases not matched to a gene. There are 14 residues in the CDR3. Germline loops: CDR1 LNHDA, CDR2 SQIVND (reference sequence). CDR3 protein: CASSFGTGVDEQYF. The CDR3 DNA follows: TGTGCCAGTAGTTTCGGGACAGGGGTGGACGAGCAGTACTTC.

The chain uses TRBV2 and TRBJ1-2, with 7 nucleotides matching TRBD1. The CDR3 loop spans 13 amino acids. V shed 7 bases and J 4 bases; nucleotides not matched to a gene: 6. The germline gives CDR1 SNHLY, CDR2 FYNNEI. CDR3 DNA sequence: TGTGCCAGCACCCGGACAGGTTCCTATGGCTACACCTTC. It translates to CASTRTGSYGYTF.

The chain is built from TRBV14 and TRBJ1-1; D might be TRBD1 (6 bases). The length of the CDR3 is 14 residues. Germline V gives CDR1 SGHDN, CDR2 FVKESK. The V end was cut by 3 bases, the J end by 1 base, with 9 bases between. The CDR3 coding sequence is TGTGCCAGCAGCCAGGGGGCGGGGAACACTGAAGCTTTCTTT. It yields the protein CASSQGAGNTEAFF.

The table lists this clone with a count of one. The V and J genes are TRBV18 and TRBJ1-2; D unclear. Germline lookup yields CDR1 KGHSH and CDR2 LQKENI. The CDR3 spans 15 residues. Trimming shortened V by 2 bases and J by 0 bases, and 10 bases separated the two germline ends. CDR3 in amino acids: CASSPGSDTNYGYTF. CDR3 DNA sequence: TGTGCCAGCTCACCAGGGTCCGACACTAACTATGGCTACACCTTC.

V usage is TRBV2 and J usage is TRBJ2-1; 11 bases agree with TRBD2. The CDR3 runs 13 residues. V was clipped by 11 bases and J by 10 bases; unmatched bases: 10. Germline lookup yields CDR1 SNHLY and CDR2 FYNNEI. The CDR3 bases are TGTGCCCTTGGGACTAGCGGTTCCGGGGAGCAGTTCTTC. Encoded protein: CALGTSGSGEQFF.

This clone has just a few counts. Other DNA sequences in the same sample also yield this CDR3. This rearrangement joins TRBV10-3 to TRBJ2-7; TRBD2 matches at 8 bases. Germline CDR1 ENHRY, CDR2 SYGVKD. Trimming at V came to 2 bases and at J to 5 bases, leaving 8 bases not matched to a gene. CDR3 length: 15 amino acids. The CDR3 region is CAISETSGSADEQYF. CDR3 nucleotide sequence: TGTGCCATCAGTGAGACTAGCGGATCAGCGGACGAGCAGTACTTC.

The chain has TRBV3-1 (or the pseudogene TRBV3-2) and TRBJ1-1; a weak D match, TRBD1 (5 bases). V gave up 3 bases and J gave up 2 bases, with 10 bases separating them. Germline V lookup: CDR1 LGHDT, CDR2 YNNKEL (reference sequence). This CDR3 comprises 14 residues. CDR3 bases: TGTGCCAGCAGCCAGCGGGGCATAAACACTGAAGCTTTCTTT. Protein product: CASSQRGINTEAFF.